This T cell receptor (beta chain) comes out of a study of T cell responses to AZD1222 COVID-19 vaccine. Study in general: Second-dose recipients at about 4 or about 12 weeks were treated as one pooled group.

On this clone: Antigen specificity is unknown.

This CDR3 has 13 residues. Germline CDR1 MNHEY, CDR2 SVGAGI. V was clipped by 0 bases and J by 5 bases, with 7 bases between them. Study-level results: Baseline testing showed seropositivity in only six AZD1222 recipients. Sampling captured repertoires only after the peak T cell response.

The repertoire was sequenced with immunoSEQ multiplex PCR; TCRdb's copy has only in-frame clones and lacks some. The sample contains around 99,000 clones, around 94% of which appear only once. The chain employs TRBV6-5 and TRBJ2-5; unclear D gene. This specimen consisted of peripheral blood, obtained on day 0 of AZD1222 vaccination. The TCR sequence derives from an adult in good health. The CDR3 region has the DNA TGTGCCAGCAGTTACTCCGGTCGGGAGACCCAGTACTTC. Residues: CASSYSGRETQYF.